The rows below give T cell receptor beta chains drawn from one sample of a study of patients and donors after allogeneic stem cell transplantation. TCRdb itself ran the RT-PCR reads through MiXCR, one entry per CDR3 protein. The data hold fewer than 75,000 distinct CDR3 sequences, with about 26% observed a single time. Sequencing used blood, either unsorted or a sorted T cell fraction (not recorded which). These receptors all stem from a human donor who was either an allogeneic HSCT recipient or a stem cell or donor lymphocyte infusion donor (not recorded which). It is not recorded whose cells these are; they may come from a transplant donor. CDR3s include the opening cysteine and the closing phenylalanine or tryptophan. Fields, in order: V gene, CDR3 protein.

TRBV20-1 CSAGRTSNQPQHF
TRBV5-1 CASSQWTSGFYNEQFF
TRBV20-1 CSARASLYEQYF
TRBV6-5 CASSYSHGTASAFF
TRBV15 CATSRGQPYEQYF
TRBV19 CASSRDTSYEQYF
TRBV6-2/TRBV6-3 CASNTARGSYSPLHF
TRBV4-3 CASSQGSGGEQFF
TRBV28 CATTRGYGYTF
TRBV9 CASSVSPSGALGVNEQFF
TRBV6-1 CASSERQGYSPLHF
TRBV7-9 CASKLAPTGGMNTEAFF
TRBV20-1 CSASKHSYSYEQYF
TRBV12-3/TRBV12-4 CASSAWGTEAFF
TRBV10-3 CAISLTGELFF
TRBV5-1 CASSLASQGAGGYTF
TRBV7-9 CASSLSGLTGELFF
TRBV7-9 CASREQGAFDTQYF
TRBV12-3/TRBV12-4 CASSLGSGFGYTF
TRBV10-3 CAITPTGSYEQYF
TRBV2 CASSEPLAGGPYEQYF
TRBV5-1 CASSLLPDSNQPQHF
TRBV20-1 CSARLPIPTAYNEQFF
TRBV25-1 CASSDARQGDEQFF
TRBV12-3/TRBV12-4 CASRSTGAGSYGYTF
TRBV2 CASRAGATDTQYF
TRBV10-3 CAISESGVANIQYF
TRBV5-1 CASSLGQGLDEQYF
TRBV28 CASSFPEQAQETQYF
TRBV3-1 CASSHRDRVDEQYF
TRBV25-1 CASSEFRSVATEAFF
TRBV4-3 CASSRGTVNEKLFF
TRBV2 CASRNLGGSALETQYF
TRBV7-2 CASSLSSAGELFF
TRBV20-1 CSARLGRNEQFF
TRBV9 CASSAEQRAPDTQYF
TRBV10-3 CAMGTDGSYEQYF
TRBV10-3 CAITHKQGVSGANVLTF
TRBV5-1 CASSIDRVETQYF
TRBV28 CASSFGPPWDTQYF
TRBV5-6 CASSFMYGYTF
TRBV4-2 CASSQENRALVPDTQYF
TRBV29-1 CSVESGTGAGYTF
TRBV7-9 CASQTGELFF
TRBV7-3 CASSSAGGGAGDTQYF
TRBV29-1 CSVSGYNEQFF